This passage covers 8 T cell receptor beta chains from one sample sequenced in a study of blood T cell repertoires in COVID-19. TCRdb's table, derived via immunoSEQ multiplex PCR, lists solely in-frame clones and lacks some. Of approximately 220,000 clones in the sample, about four fifths were seen once. Sequenced material: PBMCs or T cells enriched from blood (not recorded which). All receptors derive from a middle-aged woman with acute COVID-19.

The chain carries TRBV5-4 and TRBJ2-5, with TRBD1 as a possible D gene (5 bases). Germline assignment: CDR1 SGHNT and CDR2 YYREEE (reference sequence). Trimming took off 1 base at V and 2 bases at J, with 12 bases between the two ends. This CDR3 region has 15 residues. As DNA, the CDR3 is TGTGCCAGCAGCTTGACAGGAGACCCACAAGAGACCCAGTACTTC. Its protein is CASSLTGDPQETQYF.

The chain combines TRBV7-2 with TRBJ2-7; 7 bases agree with TRBD1. Germline lookup yields CDR1 SGHTA and CDR2 FQGNSA. The CDR3 loop spans 14 amino acids. V lost 6 bases to trimming and J lost 6 bases; unmatched junction nucleotides: 11. CDR3 residues: CASSFRQGVLEQYF. The CDR3 DNA reads as TGTGCCAGCAGTTTCCGACAGGGAGTACTCGAGCAGTACTTC.

V and J are TRBV5-4 and TRBJ2-5, with 9 bases lining up with TRBD1. Per the germline V gene, CDR1 is SGHNT and CDR2 is YYREEE (reference sequence). CDR3 length equals 14 residues. J lost 6 bases, V lost 1 base, and 4 bases had no gene match. The CDR3 DNA sequence: TGTGCCAGCAGCTTGTCACAGGGGGCCAAGACCCAGTACTTC. It codes for CASSLSQGAKTQYF.

The chain couples TRBV4-1 to TRBJ2-1, with TRBD2 matching over 8 bases. Trimming took 4 bases from V and 2 from J; bases not matched to a gene: 10. Germline V lookup: CDR1 MGHRA, CDR2 YSYEKL. The CDR3 covers 17 residues. CDR3 residues: CASSPMRGASPYNEQFF. CDR3 nucleotides: TGCGCCAGCAGCCCGATGCGGGGGGCCTCTCCCTACAATGAGCAGTTCTTC.

The chain carries TRBV12-5 and TRBJ2-3; 8 bases align to TRBD1. This CDR3 spans 12 amino acids. The germline CDR1 and CDR2 sequences are LGHNT and FRNRAP. The trim removed 6 bases at V and 6 bases at J, leaving 2 bases unmatched. CDR3 in DNA: TGTGCTAGTGGCCGGGACAGGGATACGCAGTATTTT. It is translated as CASGRDRDTQYF.

This chain joins TRBV27 and TRBJ2-7; D may be TRBD1 (6 bases). Germline-derived CDR1 and CDR2 are MNHEY and SMNVEV (reference sequence). Trimming took off 4 bases at V and 4 bases at J, with 11 bases between the two ends. The CDR3 has 13 amino acids. As DNA, the CDR3 is TGTGCCAGCAGTTACGGACAGAATTACGAGCAGTACTTC. Its protein is CASSYGQNYEQYF.

This clone showed up just once. The V call is TRBV15, the J call TRBJ2-3, with D perhaps matching TRBD2 (6 bases). CDR1 and CDR2 from the germline V gene are LNHNV and YYDKDF (reference sequence). The CDR3 runs to 16 residues. V was shortened by 3 bases and J by 0 bases, with 13 bases between the two germline ends. The CDR3 sequence: CATSSPGTSSTDTQYF. As DNA, the CDR3 is TGTGCCACCAGCAGCCCCGGGACTTCTAGCACAGATACGCAGTATTTT.

This chain joins TRBV3-1 (or the pseudogene TRBV3-2) and TRBJ1-5; TRBD1 is a possible D gene (5 bases). V gave up 5 bases and J gave up 0 bases, with 11 bases separating them. The CDR3 runs 15 residues. From germline, CDR1 is LGHDT and CDR2 YNNKEL (reference sequence). The CDR3 here is CASSASGDSNQPQHF. The CDR3 nucleotides read TGTGCCAGCAGCGCCTCGGGGGATAGCAATCAGCCCCAGCATTTT.